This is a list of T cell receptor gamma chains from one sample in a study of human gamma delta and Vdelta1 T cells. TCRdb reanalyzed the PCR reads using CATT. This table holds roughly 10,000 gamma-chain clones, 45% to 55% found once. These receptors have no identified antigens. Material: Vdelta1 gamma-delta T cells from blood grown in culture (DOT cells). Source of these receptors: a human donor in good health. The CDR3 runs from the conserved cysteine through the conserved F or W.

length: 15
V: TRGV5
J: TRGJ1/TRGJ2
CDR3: CATWDSQPNYYKKLF

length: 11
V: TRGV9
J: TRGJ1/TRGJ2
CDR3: CALWEVLEKLF

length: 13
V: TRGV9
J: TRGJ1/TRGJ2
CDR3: CALWEAYYYKKLF

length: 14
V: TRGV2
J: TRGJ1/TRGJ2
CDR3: CATWDAPYYYKKLF

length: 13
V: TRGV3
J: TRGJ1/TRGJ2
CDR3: CATWDGLRYKKLF

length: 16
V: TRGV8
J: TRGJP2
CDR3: CATWDKVRGSDWIKTF

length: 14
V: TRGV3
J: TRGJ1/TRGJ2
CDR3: CATWDTPGPYKKLF

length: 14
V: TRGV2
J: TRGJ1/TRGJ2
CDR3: CATWDGHADGKKLF

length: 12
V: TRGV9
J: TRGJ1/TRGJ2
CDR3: CALWEVCHKKLF

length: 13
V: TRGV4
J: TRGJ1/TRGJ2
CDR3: CATWDATNYKKLF

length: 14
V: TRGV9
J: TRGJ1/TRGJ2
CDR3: CALWAISNYYKKLF

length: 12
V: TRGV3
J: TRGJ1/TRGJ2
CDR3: CATWSHYYKKLF

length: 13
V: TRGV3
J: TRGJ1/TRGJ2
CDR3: CATWDRLLYKKLF

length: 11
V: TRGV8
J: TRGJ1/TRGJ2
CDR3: CATWIYYKKLF

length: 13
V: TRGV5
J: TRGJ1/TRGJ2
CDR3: CATWDDLYYKKLF

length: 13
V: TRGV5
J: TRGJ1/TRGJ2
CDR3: CATWGGRYYKKLF

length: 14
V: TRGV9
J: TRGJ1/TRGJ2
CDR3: CALWESGTYYKKLF

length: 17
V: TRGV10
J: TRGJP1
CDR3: CAAWDYLAFATGWFKIF

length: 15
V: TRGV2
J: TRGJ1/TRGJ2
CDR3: CATWDGKTRDYKKLF

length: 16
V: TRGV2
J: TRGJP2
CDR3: CATWDGRGSSDWIKTF

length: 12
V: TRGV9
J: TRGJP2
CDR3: CALWLKGKVKTF

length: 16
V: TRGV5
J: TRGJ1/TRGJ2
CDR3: CATWDRAPNGYYKKLF

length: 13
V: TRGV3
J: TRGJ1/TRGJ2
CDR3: CATWDTYYYKKLF

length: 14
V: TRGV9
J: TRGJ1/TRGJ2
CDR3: CALWDRENYYKKLF

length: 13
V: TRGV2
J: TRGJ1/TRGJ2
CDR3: CATWDAYGYKKLF

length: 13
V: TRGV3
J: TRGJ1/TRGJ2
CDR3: CATWDRNYYKKLF

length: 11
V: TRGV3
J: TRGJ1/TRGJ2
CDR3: CATWDSYKKLF

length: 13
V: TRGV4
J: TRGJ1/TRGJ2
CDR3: CATWDGGYYKKLF

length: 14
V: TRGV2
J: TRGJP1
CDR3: CATWDGPSGWFKIF

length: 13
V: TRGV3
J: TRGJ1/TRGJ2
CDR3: CATWDRADYKKLF